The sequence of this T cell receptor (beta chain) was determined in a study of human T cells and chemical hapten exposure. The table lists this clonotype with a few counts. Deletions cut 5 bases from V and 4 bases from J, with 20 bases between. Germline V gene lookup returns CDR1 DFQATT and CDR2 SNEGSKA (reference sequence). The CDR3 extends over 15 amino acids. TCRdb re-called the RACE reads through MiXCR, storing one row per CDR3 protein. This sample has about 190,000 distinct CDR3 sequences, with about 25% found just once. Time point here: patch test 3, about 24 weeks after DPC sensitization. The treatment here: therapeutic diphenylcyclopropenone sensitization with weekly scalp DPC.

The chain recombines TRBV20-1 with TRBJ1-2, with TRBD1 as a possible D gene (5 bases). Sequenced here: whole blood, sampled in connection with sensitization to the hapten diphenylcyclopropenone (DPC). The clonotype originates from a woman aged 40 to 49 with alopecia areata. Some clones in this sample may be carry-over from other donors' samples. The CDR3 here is CSAPPVAGAFYGYTF. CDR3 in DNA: TGCAGTGCTCCCCCAGTGGCCGGGGCTTTCTATGGCTACACCTTC.